This T cell receptor beta chain was obtained from a study of shared clonotypes between healthy human individuals. Study observations and caveats: Clonotypes not shared had lower generation probabilities than those common to all four donors. Blood was the only sampled material, and tissue repertoires likely differ.

Terminally differentiated effector memory CD45RA+ cells were excluded from the naive CD8 cells, which were CD45RO-negative and positively selected for CCR7. CDR3 length equals 15 residues. The V end lost 4 bases, the J end lost 3 bases, and 16 bases lay between the germline ends. In germline, CDR1 is SGDLS, CDR2 YYNGEE. In regard to this clone: Its antigen remains unknown.

Some clones are missing from TCRdb's copy, which holds only in-frame ones; the method was immunoSEQ multiplex PCR. The sample includes hundreds of thousands of clones, around 93% seen only once; the top ten take nearly 25%. The rearrangement links TRBV9 to TRBJ1-1; D is uncertain. The sequence came from a man aged 25-45 years in good health. The specimen was naive CD8+ T cells sorted from blood. CDR3 DNA sequence: TGTGCCAGCAGCCTTCGATTTGGGGATGACACTGAAGCTTTCTTT. It translates to CASSLRFGDDTEAFF.